The 8 T cell receptor beta chains below were found in one sample sequenced in a study of T cell responses to AZD1222 COVID-19 vaccine. TCRdb's table, derived via immunoSEQ multiplex PCR, lists solely in-frame clones and lacks some. Of roughly 150,000 clones in the sample, about 90% were seen once. Specimen: peripheral blood, collected 28 days after the second AZD1222 dose. The source of these receptors is an adult who received the AZD1222 COVID-19 vaccine.

About this clone: Other nucleotide sequences in the sample specify the same CDR3. The chain couples TRBV3-1 (or the pseudogene TRBV3-2) to TRBJ1-5, with D perhaps TRBD1 (6 bases). The CDR3 covers 14 residues. CDR1 LGHDT and CDR2 YNNKEL come from the germline V gene (reference sequence). The V end was cut by 5 bases, the J end by 4 bases, with 12 bases between. For the CDR3, the DNA is TGTGCCAGCAGCTCAGGAACAGGGAATCAGCCCCAGCATTTT. Translating it yields CASSSGTGNQPQHF.

This chain uses TRBV6-5 with TRBJ1-1; the D gene is possibly TRBD1 (5 bases). In germline, CDR1 is MNHEY, CDR2 SVGAGI. With 4 bases removed from V and 3 bases from J, the gap between germline ends came to 12 bases. This CDR3 is 14 amino acids long. Here the CDR3 DNA reads TGTGCCAGCAGTTCAAGGGGTGGGGACACTGAAGCTTTCTTT. Translated: CASSSRGGDTEAFF.

The rearrangement joins TRBV28 to TRBJ1-1; D unresolved. Trimming pared 5 bases from V and 4 bases from J, leaving 8 bases between. The CDR3 length is 12 residues. Germline values: CDR1 MDHEN, CDR2 SYDVKM. Here the CDR3 DNA reads TGTGCCAGCAGTGAAGAGTTCACTGAAGCTTTCTTT. Encoded protein: CASSEEFTEAFF.

The V call is TRBV28, the J call TRBJ1-1; perhaps TRBD1 as D (6 bases). The CDR3 spans 14 residues. The V gene's germline CDR1 is MDHEN and CDR2 SYDVKM. V shed 8 bases and J shed 4 bases, with 17 bases lying between them. DNA of the CDR3: TGTGCCAGCGCCAAACAGGGTTTGAGCACTGAAGCTTTCTTT. It codes for CASAKQGLSTEAFF.

This chain uses TRBV27 with TRBJ2-5; unclear D gene. Germline V lookup: CDR1 MNHEY, CDR2 SMNVEV (reference sequence). V was trimmed by 4 bases and J by 0 bases, leaving 6 bases between them. There are 13 residues in the CDR3. The CDR3 region is CASSSAYQETQYF. For the CDR3, the DNA is TGTGCCAGCAGTTCCGCGTACCAAGAGACCCAGTACTTC.

This chain links TRBV24-1 with TRBJ1-1, with unresolved D. The germline V and J ends were trimmed by 5 bases and 3 bases, with 6 bases remaining between them. The CDR3 runs to 12 residues. Germline V gene lookup returns CDR1 KGHDR and CDR2 SFDVKD. In DNA, the CDR3 is TGTGCCACCAGTGGGCGGTACACTGAAGCTTTCTTT. Protein: CATSGRYTEAFF.

The sample holds one count of this clone. The chain recombines TRBV2 with TRBJ1-1; weak D call: TRBD1 (5 bases). Germline V lookup: CDR1 SNHLY, CDR2 FYNNEI. Trimming cost V 1 base and J 4 bases, with 10 bases left between them. This CDR3 contains 14 residues. The CDR3 coding sequence is TGTGCCAGCAGTGAAGGGAGAGGGACCACTGAAGCTTTCTTT. Protein product: CASSEGRGTTEAFF. Variable domain in full (rest from reference TRBV2 and TRBJ1-1): EPEVTQTPSHQVTQMGQEVILRCVPISNHLYFYWYRQILGQKVEFLVSFYNNEISEKSEIFDDQFSVERPDGSNFTLKIRSTKLEDSAMYFCASSEGRGTTEAFFGQGTRLTVV.

This sequence joins TRBV7-9 and TRBJ1-1; weak D call: TRBD1 (5 bases). Germline CDR1 is SEHNR and CDR2 is FQNEAQ (reference sequence). V was cut by 1 base and J by 0 bases, with 12 bases left in between. There are 16 residues in the CDR3. The chain's CDR3 is CASSLEQASLNTEAFF. The DNA for the CDR3 is TGTGCCAGCAGCTTAGAACAGGCAAGCTTGAACACTGAAGCTTTCTTT. Complete variable domain (other parts from reference TRBV7-9 and TRBJ1-1): DTGVSQNPRHKITKRGQNVTFRCDPISEHNRLYWYRQTLGQGPEFLTYFQNEAQLEKSRLLSDRFSAERPKGSFSTLEIQRTEQGDSAMYLCASSLEQASLNTEAFFGQGTRLTVV.